The 2 T cell receptor beta chains in this list originate from one sample, sequenced in a study of blood T cell repertoires in COVID-19. Repertoires were generated with immunoSEQ multiplex PCR, while TCRdb's copy carries only in-frame clones and drops some. The sample lists about 120,000 clones, about nine tenths occurring once. The specimen sequenced was peripheral blood. The receptors derive from a man aged 35-49 years with acute or convalescent COVID-19.

V usage is TRBV29-1 and J usage is TRBJ1-1, with 7 positions matching TRBD1. Germline trimming cut 6 bases from V and 1 base from J; bases unmatched to any gene: 8. CDR3 length equals 14 residues. Germline-derived CDR1 and CDR2 are SQVTM and ANQGSEA. CDR3 protein: CSVKGQTANTEAFF. In nucleotides, the CDR3 is TGCAGCGTCAAGGGACAGACTGCGAACACTGAAGCTTTCTTT.

V usage is TRBV2 and J usage is TRBJ1-1; 9 bases align to TRBD1. With V trimmed by 7 bases and J by 6 bases, 12 bases remained unmatched. This CDR3 is 15 amino acids long. Germline CDR1 reads SNHLY; CDR2 reads FYNNEI. The CDR3 DNA follows: TGTGCCAGCACCCTCCTACAGGGGGCCGGGGCTGAAGCTTTCTTT. It yields the protein CASTLLQGAGAEAFF.